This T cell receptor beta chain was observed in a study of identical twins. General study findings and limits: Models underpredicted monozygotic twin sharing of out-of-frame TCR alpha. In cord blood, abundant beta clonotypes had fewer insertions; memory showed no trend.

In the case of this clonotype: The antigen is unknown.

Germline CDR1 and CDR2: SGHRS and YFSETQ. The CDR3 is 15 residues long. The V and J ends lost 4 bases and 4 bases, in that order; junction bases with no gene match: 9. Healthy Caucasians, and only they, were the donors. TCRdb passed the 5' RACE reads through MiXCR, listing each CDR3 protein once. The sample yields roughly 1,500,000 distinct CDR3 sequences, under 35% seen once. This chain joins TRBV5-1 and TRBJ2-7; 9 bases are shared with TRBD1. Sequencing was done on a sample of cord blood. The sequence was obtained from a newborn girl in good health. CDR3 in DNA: TGCGCCAGCAGCCCGACGGGACAGGGCGAATACGAGCAGTACTTC. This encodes CASSPTGQGEYEQYF.